Presented here are 30 T cell receptor beta chains from one specimen sequenced in a study of shared clonotypes between healthy human individuals. Profiled with immunoSEQ multiplex PCR; TCRdb holds only in-frame clones, not every one. The table lists about 710,000 clones, around 73% of them singletons. The sample was memory CD4+ T cells sorted from blood. Described subset: CD45RA-negative fraction. These receptors were obtained from a woman younger than 45 in good health.

This chain links TRBV7-9 with TRBJ2-2, with a possible D match to TRBD1 (5 bases). The V gene's germline CDR1 is SEHNR and CDR2 FQNEAQ (reference sequence). CDR3 length: 13 residues. The CDR3 coding sequence is TGTACTGGGGCTAGGGGTTCCACCGGGGAGCTGTTTTTT. Its translation is CTGARGSTGELFF.

The rearrangement uses TRBV20-1 and TRBJ2-5; D might be TRBD1 (5 bases). The end of the DNA fits TRBJ2-7 better, so the J call may be wrong. In germline, CDR1 is DFQATT, CDR2 SNEGSKA (reference sequence). The CDR3 has 11 residues. The CDR3 is CSARGQFEQYF. CDR3 bases: TGCAGTGCTAGAGGACAGTTCGAGCAGTACTTC.

The chain recombines TRBV2 with TRBJ1-2; TRBD1 aligns across 12 bases. This CDR3 is 14 amino acids long. The ends lost 6 bases at V and 5 bases at J; junction bases unmatched: 4. From germline, CDR1 is SNHLY and CDR2 FYNNEI. Written as DNA, the CDR3 is TGTGCCAGCAGCGGGACAGGGGGCGTGTATGGCTACACCTTC. Residues: CASSGTGGVYGYTF.

The V gene is TRBV6-1, the J gene TRBJ2-7; 8 bases line up with TRBD2. This CDR3 has 16 amino acids. V shed 3 bases and J 2 bases; nucleotides not matched to a gene: 9. CDR1 is MNHNS, CDR2 SASEGT, per germline. CDR3 region: CASSDGGATSPYEQYF. For the CDR3, the DNA is TGTGCCAGCAGTGACGGGGGGGCGACCTCCCCCTACGAGCAGTACTTC.

The chain joins TRBV18 to TRBJ1-3; 7 bases map to TRBD1. The CDR3 covers 16 residues. Per germline, CDR1 KGHSH and CDR2 LQKENI. V lost 3 bases and J lost 0; bases outside the gene matches: 5. In nucleotides, the CDR3 is TGTGCCAGCTCACCCGGACAGGACTACTCTGGAAACACCATATATTTT. Protein: CASSPGQDYSGNTIYF.

V and J are TRBV30 and TRBJ1-1, with D tentatively TRBD1 (5 bases). Germline V gene data show CDR1 as GTSNPN and CDR2 as SVGIG (reference sequence). V lost 8 bases to trimming and J lost 1 base, with 11 bases between them. The CDR3 runs 12 residues. The CDR3 DNA sequence: TGTGCCCGGAATACAGGGAACACTGAAGCTTTCTTT. It yields the protein CARNTGNTEAFF.

This clone appeared a single time. The chain recombines TRBV29-1 with TRBJ2-6; 8 nucleotides line up with TRBD1. The germline V gene has CDR1 SQVTM and CDR2 ANQGSEA. Germline trimming cut 6 bases from V and 2 bases from J; bases unmatched to any gene: 3. This CDR3 is 14 amino acids long. The CDR3 loop reads CSVLDRAGANVLTF. In DNA, the CDR3 is TGCAGCGTCCTGGACAGGGCTGGGGCCAACGTCCTGACTTTC.

The chain links TRBV11-2 to TRBJ2-2; D remains ambiguous. This CDR3 comprises 16 residues. The V end was cut by 5 bases, the J end by 6 bases, with 19 bases between. Germline V gene sequence: CDR1 SGHAT, CDR2 FQNNGV. The CDR3 nucleotides read TGTGCCAGCAGCCGCCGTGAAGGGTTAAGGGCCGGGGAGCTGTTTTTT. The encoded protein is CASSRREGLRAGELFF.

The chain is built from TRBV29-1 and TRBJ1-3; 8 bases match TRBD1. Germline loops: CDR1 SQVTM, CDR2 ANQGSEA. Unmatched junction bases numbered 5, after V lost 7 bases and J lost 3 bases. This CDR3 contains 13 residues. The CDR3 spells CSATGTGGNTIYF. DNA for the CDR3: TGCAGCGCCACCGGGACAGGTGGAAACACCATATATTTT.

V is TRBV29-1 and J is TRBJ2-7; no reliable D call. Germline-derived CDR1 and CDR2 are SQVTM and ANQGSEA. The CDR3 contains 11 residues. V gave up 2 bases and J gave up 7 bases, with 9 bases separating them. CDR3 residues: CSVEHGYEQYF. In DNA, the CDR3 is TGCAGCGTTGAACATGGGTATGAGCAGTACTTC.

J is TRBJ1-1 and V is TRBV2; 8 positions agree with TRBD1. This CDR3 has 15 residues. Germline CDR1 SNHLY, CDR2 FYNNEI. V shed 6 bases and J 4 bases; nucleotides not matched to a gene: 10. CDR3 residues: CASRYSGQGVTEAFF. CDR3 sequence (DNA): TGTGCCAGCAGGTATTCCGGACAGGGTGTCACTGAAGCTTTCTTT. The full variable domain, in which reference TRBV2 and TRBJ1-1 provide the parts outside the CDR3, is EPEVTQTPSHQVTQMGQEVILRCVPISNHLYFYWYRQILGQKVEFLVSFYNNEISEKSEIFDDQFSVERPDGSNFTLKIRSTKLEDSAMYFCASRYSGQGVTEAFFGQGTRLTVV.

The chain combines TRBV5-1 with TRBJ2-3; D perhaps matches TRBD2 (5 bases). Germline CDR1 is SGHRS and CDR2 is YFSETQ. There are 13 residues in the CDR3. The germline V and J ends were trimmed by 7 bases and 6 bases, with 15 bases remaining between them. The CDR3 region is CASGAGAVDTQYF. For the CDR3, the DNA is TGCGCCAGCGGTGCTGGAGCGGTTGATACGCAGTATTTT.

A remark on this clone: This sample includes further DNA sequences coding for the same CDR3. V gene TRBV2 combines with J gene TRBJ2-5; no firm D call. The CDR3 is 12 residues long. V shed 2 bases and J shed 5 bases, with 6 bases lying between them. From germline, CDR1 is SNHLY and CDR2 FYNNEI. The DNA of the CDR3 is TGTGCCAGCAGTGAAAGAAGGGAGACCCAGTACTTC. Protein: CASSERRETQYF.

CDR3 sequence reads: CASSTGGASNTEAFF. In DNA form, the CDR3 reads TGTGCCAGTAGCACAGGGGGCGCAAGCAACACTGAAGCTTTCTTT. The chain couples TRBV19 to TRBJ1-1; 9 positions match TRBD1. Germline V gives CDR1 LNHDA, CDR2 SQIVND (reference sequence). With 6 bases clipped from V and 2 bases from J, the junction kept 7 bases outside the gene matches. This CDR3 is built from 15 residues.

The chain carries TRBV7-2 and TRBJ2-7; possibly TRBD2 for D (5 bases). Trimming cost V 3 bases and J 0 bases, with 12 bases left between them. Germline CDR1 SGHTA, CDR2 FQGNSA. This CDR3 comprises 15 residues. This chain's CDR3 is CASSFSGSSSYEQYF. In nucleotides, the CDR3 is TGTGCCAGCAGCTTTTCGGGGTCGAGCTCCTACGAGCAGTACTTC.

This clone appeared a few times. Distinct nucleotide sequences in the sample also encode this CDR3. J is TRBJ1-1 and V is TRBV5-1; 8 bases match TRBD1. The CDR3 covers 14 residues. V shed 0 bases and J 7 bases; nucleotides not matched to a gene: 5. The V gene's germline CDR1 is SGHRS and CDR2 YFSETQ. The CDR3, as DNA: TGCGCCAGCAGCTTGGGAACAGGGGGGCTTGAAGCTTTCTTT. Translation: CASSLGTGGLEAFF. The variable domain in full, with the rest retrieved from reference TRBV5-1 and TRBJ1-1, is KAGVTQTPRYLIKTRGQQVTLSCSPISGHRSVSWYQQTPGQGLQFLFEYFSETQRNKGNFPGRFSGRQFSNSRSEMNVSTLELGDSALYLCASSLGTGGLEAFFGQGTRLTVV.

V is TRBV6-1 and J is TRBJ1-1; D is ambiguous. The germline gives CDR1 MNHNS, CDR2 SASEGT. This CDR3 is built from 13 residues. Trimming cost V 4 bases and J 6 bases, with 12 bases left between them. The CDR3 is CASSVVQTPEAFF. In DNA, the CDR3 is TGTGCCAGCAGTGTGGTGCAGACACCTGAAGCTTTCTTT.

The rearrangement joins TRBV9 to TRBJ1-2; no definite D call. Germline V gene sequence: CDR1 SGDLS, CDR2 YYNGEE. The CDR3 sequence is 15 residues long. The germline V and J ends were trimmed by 5 bases and 4 bases, with 18 bases remaining between them. CDR3 sequence (DNA): TGTGCCAGCAGAGTGGGCCTAGGTATCGGCTATGGCTACACCTTC. It is translated as CASRVGLGIGYGYTF.

This chain joins TRBV20-1 and TRBJ2-7, with unresolved D. CDR1 DFQATT and CDR2 SNEGSKA come from the germline V gene (reference sequence). The V and J ends lost 6 bases and 1 base respectively, with 7 bases between them. The CDR3 contains 11 residues. DNA for the CDR3: TGCAGTGCGCCCAGGTCCTACGAGCAGTACTTC. This codes for CSAPRSYEQYF.

This chain links TRBV5-1 with TRBJ2-1; D unclear. CDR1 and CDR2 (germline): SGHRS, YFSETQ. The V end was cut by 3 bases, the J end by 6 bases, with 16 bases between. CDR3 length: 15 amino acids. DNA for the CDR3: TGCGCCAGCAGCTCCCCGGACGCCACCCTCAATGAGCAGTTCTTC. Protein sequence: CASSSPDATLNEQFF.

For this clone: The sample has other DNA sequences that encode this CDR3 too. J is TRBJ1-1 and V is TRBV5-4; TRBD1 is a possible D gene (5 bases). This CDR3 has 13 amino acids. CDR1 is SGHNT, CDR2 YYREEE, per germline (reference sequence). The V and J ends lost 4 bases and 0 bases respectively, with 7 bases between them. Written as DNA, the CDR3 is TGTGCCAGCAGCATACAGGTGAACACTGAAGCTTTCTTT. Translating it yields CASSIQVNTEAFF.

This chain joins TRBV2 and TRBJ2-5, with D perhaps matching TRBD1 or TRBD2 (5 bases each). V lost 10 bases, J lost 2 bases, and 17 bases lay in between. The CDR3 consists of 14 residues. CDR1 SNHLY and CDR2 FYNNEI come from the germline V gene. CDR3 sequence reads: CATVGRMPQETQYF. The CDR3 DNA reads TGTGCCACCGTGGGACGGATGCCGCAAGAGACCCAGTACTTC.

The rearrangement links TRBV7-6 to TRBJ2-5, with D possibly matching TRBD2 (6 bases). Per germline, CDR1 SGHVS and CDR2 FNYEAQ. The CDR3 has 15 residues. The V gene lost 5 bases and the J gene lost 5 bases, with 18 bases spanning the gap. In DNA form, the CDR3 reads TGTGCCAGCAGCCCCGATGCTGGAGGGAGGGAGACCCAGTACTTC. Translating it yields CASSPDAGGRETQYF.

In DNA, the CDR3 is TGCGCCAGCAGCCCTACTAGCGGGAGAAGCTCCTACAATGAGCAGTTCTTC. This gives the protein CASSPTSGRSSYNEQFF. This chain connects TRBV5-1 to TRBJ2-1, with 11 nucleotides matching TRBD2. CDR1 SGHRS and CDR2 YFSETQ come from the germline V gene. The CDR3 contains 17 residues. Losses at the gene ends were 4 bases for V and 0 bases for J; bases not matched to a gene: 6.

V is TRBV6-5 and J is TRBJ2-7; weak D call: TRBD2 (6 bases). V was clipped by 6 bases and J by 6 bases, with 15 bases between them. The germline CDR1 and CDR2 sequences are MNHEY and SVGAGI. CDR3 length: 13 residues. CDR3 loop: CASRAGLHAEQYF. CDR3 in DNA: TGTGCCAGCAGGGCGGGGCTTCACGCCGAGCAGTACTTC.

This chain's CDR3 is CASSLEADEKLFF. The CDR3 DNA sequence: TGTGCCAGCAGCTTGGAAGCGGATGAAAAACTGTTTTTT. V usage is TRBV5-4 and J usage is TRBJ1-4, with D uncertain. V was shortened by 0 bases and J by 6 bases, with 6 bases between the two germline ends. CDR3 length: 13 residues. Germline V gene lookup returns CDR1 SGHNT and CDR2 YYREEE (reference sequence).

The chain has TRBV27 and TRBJ2-2; the D is unclear. This CDR3 comprises 12 residues. Deletions cut 3 bases from V and 6 bases from J, with 5 bases between. Germline V gene data show CDR1 as MNHEY and CDR2 as SMNVEV (reference sequence). This chain's CDR3 is CASSFFPGELFF. In DNA form, the CDR3 reads TGTGCCAGCAGTTTCTTCCCCGGGGAGCTGTTTTTT.

The chain combines TRBV9 with TRBJ2-1; the D is unclear. CDR1 is SGDLS, CDR2 YYNGEE, per germline. The CDR3 contains 15 residues. V dropped 0 bases and J dropped 3 bases, with 10 bases sitting between them. This chain's CDR3 is CASSVVASGYNEQFF. The CDR3 DNA is TGTGCCAGCAGCGTAGTTGCGAGTGGCTACAATGAGCAGTTCTTC.

This clone occurred a few times. This sequence joins TRBV28 and TRBJ2-6; tentative D call: TRBD1 (6 bases). Between the trimmed V and J ends, which lost 7 bases and 0 bases, there was a span of 16 bases. The CDR3 is made up of 17 amino acids. Germline V gene lookup returns CDR1 MDHEN and CDR2 SYDVKM. Here the CDR3 reads CASIKPQGSSGANVLTF. CDR3 nucleotides: TGTGCCAGCATAAAGCCACAGGGATCCTCTGGGGCCAACGTCCTGACTTTC.

This clone has only a few counts. The chain employs TRBV28 and TRBJ2-7, with a tentative D call TRBD1 (6 bases). V lost 7 bases and J lost 1, with 20 bases in between. The CDR3 runs 16 residues. CDR1 and CDR2 (germline): MDHEN, SYDVKM. This CDR3 is CASTAEQGALSYEQYF. The CDR3 DNA reads TGTGCCAGCACCGCAGAACAGGGCGCCTTGTCCTACGAGCAGTACTTC.